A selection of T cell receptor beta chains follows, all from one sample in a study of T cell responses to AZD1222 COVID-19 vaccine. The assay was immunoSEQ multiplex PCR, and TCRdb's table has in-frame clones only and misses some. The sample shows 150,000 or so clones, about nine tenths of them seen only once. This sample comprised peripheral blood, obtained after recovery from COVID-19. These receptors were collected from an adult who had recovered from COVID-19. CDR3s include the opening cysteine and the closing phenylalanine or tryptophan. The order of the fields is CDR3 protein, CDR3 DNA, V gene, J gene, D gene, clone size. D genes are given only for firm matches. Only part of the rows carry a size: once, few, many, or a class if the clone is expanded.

CDR3: CASSTVGGDTEAFF; DNA: TGTGCCAGCAGTACGGTGGGTGGGGACACTGAAGCTTTCTTT; V: TRBV27; J: TRBJ1-1; D: -; size: -
CDR3: CASKTEMNTEAFF; DNA: TGTGCCAGCAAGACAGAGATGAACACTGAAGCTTTCTTT; V: TRBV25-1; J: TRBJ1-1; D: -; size: -
CDR3: CASTRDNRYEQYF; DNA: TGTGCCAGCACCCGGGACAACCGATACGAGCAGTACTTC; V: TRBV6-5; J: TRBJ2-7; D: -; size: -
CDR3: CASSRQIVPQAFF; DNA: TGTGCCAGCAGCCGACAGATCGTCCCCCAAGCTTTCTTT; V: TRBV5-8; J: TRBJ1-1; D: -; size: -
CDR3: CSAFTGTGWTEAFF; DNA: TGCAGCGCTTTTACCGGGACAGGGTGGACTGAAGCTTTCTTT; V: TRBV29-1; J: TRBJ1-1; D: TRBD1; size: -
CDR3: CASSLGAGARVGSYGYTF; DNA: TGTGCCAGCAGCTTAGGGGCAGGGGCTAGAGTTGGAAGTTATGGCTACACCTTC; V: TRBV7-9; J: TRBJ1-2; D: -; size: few
CDR3: CASSSGTSGKNEQFF; DNA: TGTGCCAGCAGCTCCGGGACTAGCGGGAAAAATGAGCAGTTCTTC; V: TRBV5-4; J: TRBJ2-1; D: TRBD2; size: -
CDR3: CASSQDPPGGRDTQYF; DNA: TGTGCCAGCAGCCAAGATCCCCCAGGGGGGCGAGATACGCAGTATTTT; V: TRBV3-1/TRBV3-2; J: TRBJ2-3; D: -; size: -
CDR3: CASSKQGVTEAFF; DNA: TGTGCCAGCAGTAAACAGGGAGTCACTGAAGCTTTCTTT; V: TRBV25-1; J: TRBJ1-1; D: -; size: -
CDR3: CASSPDRRDQPQHF; DNA: TGTGCCAGCAGCCCGGACAGGAGAGATCAGCCCCAGCATTTT; V: TRBV28; J: TRBJ1-5; D: TRBD1; size: -
CDR3: CASSLDGGPDQPQHF; DNA: TGTGCCAGCAGCTTAGATGGGGGTCCCGATCAGCCCCAGCATTTT; V: TRBV11-2; J: TRBJ1-5; D: -; size: -
CDR3: CASSQLPVPLAKNIQYF; DNA: TGTGCCAGCAGCCAGCTCCCAGTTCCCTTGGCCAAAAACATTCAGTACTTC; V: TRBV3-1/TRBV3-2; J: TRBJ2-4; D: -; size: -
CDR3: CASSSPHREPDYGYTF; DNA: TGTGCCAGCAGTTCTCCTCACAGGGAACCAGACTATGGCTACACCTTC; V: TRBV6-2/TRBV6-3; J: TRBJ1-2; D: -; size: -
CDR3: CASSQQVANYGYTF; DNA: TGCGCCAGCAGCCAACAAGTGGCTAACTATGGCTACACCTTC; V: TRBV4-1; J: TRBJ1-2; D: -; size: -
CDR3: CASSEWTKDTQYF; DNA: TGTGCCAGCTCGGAGTGGACAAAAGATACGCAGTATTTT; V: TRBV18; J: TRBJ2-3; D: -; size: once
CDR3: CASSDGTVNSPLHF; DNA: TGTGCCAGCAGCGACGGGACAGTTAATTCACCCCTCCACTTT; V: TRBV9; J: TRBJ1-6; D: TRBD1; size: few
CDR3: CASSLAPGGNEQFF; DNA: TGTGCTAGCAGCTTAGCCCCAGGCGGTAATGAGCAGTTCTTC; V: TRBV7-7; J: TRBJ2-1; D: -; size: -
CDR3: CASSLVPGNTGELFF; DNA: TGCGCCAGCAGCTTGGTTCCAGGGAACACCGGGGAGCTGTTTTTT; V: TRBV5-1; J: TRBJ2-2; D: -; size: -
CDR3: CASSDRAGDDNQPQHF; DNA: TGCGCCAGCAGTGACAGGGCCGGGGATGACAATCAGCCCCAGCATTTT; V: TRBV10-1; J: TRBJ1-5; D: -; size: -
CDR3: CSVWGQGETQYF; DNA: TGCAGCGTTTGGGGGCAGGGTGAGACCCAGTACTTC; V: TRBV29-1; J: TRBJ2-5; D: -; size: -
CDR3: CASSEPGQGRAFF; DNA: TGTGCCAGCAGTGAGCCGGGACAGGGACGAGCTTTCTTT; V: TRBV25-1; J: TRBJ1-1; D: TRBD1; size: -
CDR3: CASSLWGGDGQPQHF; DNA: TGTGCCAGCAGTTTATGGGGGGGCGACGGGCAGCCCCAGCATTTT; V: TRBV28; J: TRBJ1-5; D: -; size: once
CDR3: CASMRRGSNQPQHF; DNA: TGTGCCAGCATGAGGAGGGGGAGCAATCAGCCCCAGCATTTT; V: TRBV6-5; J: TRBJ1-5; D: -; size: -
CDR3: CASSLEGRENQPQHF; DNA: TGTGCCAGCAGCTTAGAAGGTCGGGAAAATCAGCCCCAGCATTTT; V: TRBV7-2; J: TRBJ1-5; D: -; size: -
CDR3: CASSSGTGTSTTIYF; DNA: TGCGCCAGCAGCTCCGGGACAGGGACCTCGACCACCATATATTTT; V: TRBV5-1; J: TRBJ1-3; D: TRBD1; size: -